The 30 T cell receptor beta chains listed next were all sequenced from one sample in a study of T cells in Graves' hyperthyroidism and ophthalmopathy. TCR beta CDR3 regions were amplified from RNA transcripts. HTBI primers were the set used in a first-round RT-PCR of the TCR CDR3. TCRdb re-called the multiplex PCR reads through MiXCR, storing one row per CDR3 protein. The sample includes around 700,000 distinct CDR3 sequences, approximately 40% of them seen just once. What was sequenced was blood. These receptor sequences come from a woman in her forties with Graves' hyperthyroidism.

The chain employs TRBV2 and TRBJ1-5, with D possibly being TRBD1 (5 bases). Germline loops: CDR1 SNHLY, CDR2 FYNNEI. Trimming took 11 bases from V and 1 from J, leaving 15 bases between them. The CDR3 is made up of 14 amino acids. The CDR3 here is CAWSVGHSNQPQHF. CDR3 coding DNA: TGTGCCTGGAGTGTAGGACACAGCAATCAGCCCCAGCATTTT.

Many counts were recorded for this clonotype. The rearrangement links TRBV10-2 to TRBJ1-2, with D possibly matching TRBD1 (6 bases). The CDR3 spans 12 residues. In germline, CDR1 is WSHSY, CDR2 SAAADI. Trimming removed 4 bases from V and 11 bases from J, with 14 bases in between. CDR3: CASSVSGDRYTF. CDR3 coding DNA: TGCGCCAGCAGTGTTTCAGGGGATAGATACACCTTC.

The J gene is TRBJ1-2, the V gene TRBV19, with D possibly TRBD1 on 5 matching bases. Per germline, CDR1 LNHDA and CDR2 SQIVND (reference sequence). Trimming stripped 6 bases from V and 3 bases from J, with 20 bases between. This CDR3 is built from 16 residues. The CDR3 here is CASSSQDTPFYYGYTF. In DNA, the CDR3 is TGTGCCAGTAGCTCCCAGGACACCCCCTTCTACTATGGCTACACCTTC.

Remarks on this clonotype: Possible read error: a much larger clone is one base away. The chain has TRBV10-3 and TRBJ1-1; D is ambiguous. From germline, CDR1 is ENHRY and CDR2 SYGVKD. This CDR3 comprises 13 residues. Between the trimmed V and J ends, which lost 5 bases and 1 base, there was a span of 8 bases. This CDR3 is CAISYYGNTEAFF. CDR3 DNA: TGTGCCATCAGTTATTACGGGAACACTGAAGCTTTCTTT.

This clonotype was seen only a few times. The chain links TRBV9 to TRBJ1-3; D remains unclear. Germline V gene data show CDR1 as SGDLS and CDR2 as YYNGEE. The CDR3 totals 14 residues. Trimming cost V 0 bases and J 2 bases, with 6 bases left between them. In DNA form, the CDR3 reads TGTGCCAGCAGCGTAGGGGGAGCTGGAAACACCATATATTTT. Translated: CASSVGGAGNTIYF.

A word on this clonotype: With a much larger clone just one base away, this may be a read error. The final CDR3 position lacks the conserved phenylalanine or tryptophan, pointing to a likely read error. This chain links TRBV12-3 or TRBV12-4 with TRBJ1-1; D ambiguous. Trimming cost V 1 base and J 9 bases, with 9 bases left between them. This CDR3 region has 12 residues. The CDR3 nucleotides are TGTGCCAGCAGTTTAGGCGAGCCGAAAGCTTTCCTT. The encoded protein is CASSLGEPKAFL.

The V and J genes are TRBV6-5 and TRBJ2-7; tentative D call: TRBD1 (6 bases). Germline V gene lookup returns CDR1 MNHEY and CDR2 SVGAGI. With 6 bases removed from V and 5 bases from J, the gap between germline ends came to 26 bases. The CDR3 contains 17 residues. This chain's CDR3 is CASRQREGGGEVHEQYF. DNA of the CDR3: TGTGCCAGCAGACAACGAGAGGGTGGGGGCGAGGTCCACGAGCAGTACTTC.

This clonotype was seen more than once but under ten times. V is TRBV7-2 and J is TRBJ2-7; D is undetermined. The CDR3 is 13 amino acids. Germline lookup yields CDR1 SGHTA and CDR2 FQGNSA. With 8 bases removed from V and 4 bases from J, the gap between germline ends came to 15 bases. The CDR3 coding sequence is TGTGCCAGCGCCCCCGGGCCAGGTTACGAGCAGTACTTC. Translation gives CASAPGPGYEQYF.

The CDR3 here is CASSLGGLSEAFF. In nucleotides, the CDR3 is TGTGCCAGCAGTTTGGGGGGTCTGAGTGAAGCTTTCTTT. This sequence joins TRBV9 and TRBJ1-1; the D gene is possibly TRBD1 (5 bases). The germline CDR1 and CDR2 sequences are SGDLS and YYNGEE. This CDR3 spans 13 amino acids. Between the trimmed V and J ends, which lost 5 bases and 7 bases, there was a span of 15 bases.

This CDR3 is CASSRGERLSGANVLTF. The CDR3 nucleotides read TGTGCCAGTAGTCGGGGGGAACGGCTCTCTGGGGCCAACGTCCTGACTTTC. This rearrangement joins TRBV19 to TRBJ2-6, with 7 bases lining up with TRBD2. CDR1 is LNHDA and CDR2 is SQIVND in the germline V gene (reference sequence). The CDR3 covers 17 residues. V was pared by 5 bases and J by 0 bases, with 7 bases of the junction left unmatched.

This clonotype has ten or more counts. The CDR3: CSVGRGGHGELFF. The CDR3, as DNA: TGCAGCGTTGGGCGGGGGGGCCACGGGGAGCTGTTTTTT. The chain employs TRBV29-1 and TRBJ2-2; TRBD2 matches 9 bases. Trimming at V came to 4 bases and at J to 7 bases, leaving 4 bases not matched to a gene. Germline values: CDR1 SQVTM, CDR2 ANQGSEA. There are 13 residues in the CDR3.

J is TRBJ1-4 and V is TRBV25-1; D might be TRBD1 (6 bases). V lost 4 bases to trimming and J lost 11 bases, with 14 bases between them. The germline V gene has CDR1 MGHDK and CDR2 SYGVNS. There are 13 residues in the CDR3. The CDR3 region has the DNA TGTGCCAGCAGTGGCGGGGGGGCTCCGAAACTGTTTTTT. It is translated as CASSGGGAPKLFF.

This clonotype has a single count. This clone may be a read error of a much larger clone one base away. As DNA, the CDR3 is TGTGCCATCAGTTTATCCGGGACAGCGAACACTGAAGCTTTCTTT. This codes for CAISLSGTANTEAFF. J is TRBJ1-1 and V is TRBV10-3; 7 positions match TRBD1. The J segment lost 1 base and the V segment lost 5 bases, leaving 7 bases of the junction unmatched. The CDR3 is 15 residues long. CDR1 ENHRY and CDR2 SYGVKD come from the germline V gene.

Points on this clonotype: The germline gene is not matched at one end of the junction; a read error may be the cause. The chain recombines TRBV7-7 with TRBJ1-4; D may be TRBD1 (5 bases). CDR3 length: 12 amino acids. CDR1 is SSHAT and CDR2 is FNYEAQ in the germline V gene (reference sequence). DNA of the CDR3: TGTGCTAGCAGAGGGGTAAATGAAAAACTGTTTTTT. It is translated as CASRGVNEKLFF.

This clonotype was counted at least ten times. This sequence joins TRBV10-1 and TRBJ1-1, with D maybe TRBD1 (5 bases). This CDR3 has 14 amino acids. Germline V gives CDR1 WNHNN, CDR2 SYGVQD (reference sequence). Trimming shortened V by 5 bases and J by 1 base, and 11 bases separated the two germline ends. The CDR3 here is CASSRDGKNTEAFF. CDR3 DNA: TGCGCCAGCAGTAGGGACGGAAAGAACACTGAAGCTTTCTTT.

The chain uses TRBV7-2 and TRBJ2-7; the match to TRBD1 covers 9 bases. Germline CDR1 reads SGHTA; CDR2 reads FQGNSA. The J segment lost 4 bases and the V segment lost 5 bases, leaving 9 bases of the junction unmatched. The length of the CDR3 is 15 residues. The CDR3 DNA is TGTGCCAGCAGCCGCCTTCAGGGACAGGGATACGAGCAGTACTTC. The encoded protein is CASSRLQGQGYEQYF.

This clonotype showed up many times. The chain employs TRBV12-3 or TRBV12-4 and TRBJ1-2; D remains ambiguous. V was clipped by 6 bases and J by 4 bases, with 15 bases between them. The CDR3 has 14 residues. For the CDR3, the DNA is TGTGCCAGCAGCCAGGACGGGGAGGCCTATGGCTACACCTTC. This encodes CASSQDGEAYGYTF.

The chain carries TRBV27 and TRBJ1-5; TRBD1 is a possible D gene (6 bases). Trimming stripped 1 base from V and 4 bases from J, with 14 bases between. Germline-derived CDR1 and CDR2 are MNHEY and SMNVEV (reference sequence). The CDR3 length is 16 residues. CDR3 in DNA: TGTGCCAGCAGTTTATATGGGGGGGCGCAGAATCAGCCCCAGCATTTT. Translated, it gives CASSLYGGAQNQPQHF.

This clonotype was detected only a few times. V gene TRBV29-1 combines with J gene TRBJ2-7; D not resolved. Deletions cut 6 bases from V and 0 bases from J, with 21 bases between. CDR3 length: 16 amino acids. Germline V CDR1 and CDR2: SQVTM, ANQGSEA. CDR3 in amino acids: CSVEEWKTSASYEQYF. CDR3 in DNA: TGCAGCGTCGAGGAGTGGAAGACCAGCGCCTCCTACGAGCAGTACTTC.

This clonotype has only a few counts. This sequence joins TRBV30 and TRBJ1-2, with D maybe TRBD1 (6 bases). Trimming left V 2 bases short and J 7 bases short, with 11 bases between. CDR1 and CDR2 from the germline V gene are GTSNPN and SVGIG (reference sequence). CDR3 length: 12 residues. CDR3 loop: CAWSSGDGGYTF. The CDR3 DNA follows: TGTGCCTGGAGTTCAGGGGATGGTGGCTACACCTTC.

This chain connects TRBV19 to TRBJ2-2, with D tentatively TRBD1 (5 bases). Per germline, CDR1 LNHDA and CDR2 SQIVND (reference sequence). The ends were cut back, 7 bases at V and 5 bases at J, with 14 bases in the middle. The CDR3 loop spans 14 amino acids. CDR3 region: CASKGYSGTGELFF. CDR3 sequence (DNA): TGTGCCAGTAAGGGGTACTCTGGTACCGGGGAGCTGTTTTTT.

The rearrangement joins TRBV4-1 to TRBJ2-7; 7 positions match TRBD2. J was trimmed by 0 bases and V by 2 bases; bases with no gene match: 7. The CDR3 sequence is 16 residues long. Germline lookup yields CDR1 MGHRA and CDR2 YSYEKL. This CDR3 reads CASSQLADPSSYEQYF. CDR3 DNA sequence: TGCGCCAGCAGCCAACTAGCGGACCCCAGCTCCTACGAGCAGTACTTC.

The chain recombines TRBV3-1 with TRBJ1-3; D unresolved. The germline V and J ends were trimmed by 3 bases and 0 bases, with 6 bases remaining between them. Germline loops: CDR1 LGHDT, CDR2 YNNKEL (reference sequence). The CDR3 consists of 14 residues. The CDR3 loop is CASSQLVSGNTIYF. The CDR3 region has the DNA TGTGCCAGCAGCCAGTTAGTCTCTGGAAACACCATATATTTT.

Worth noting for this clonotype: A much larger clone differs from this one at a single base, so this may be a read error. This chain connects TRBV11-1 to TRBJ2-5; the D gene is possibly TRBD1 (5 bases). The CDR3 contains 14 residues. The V end was cut by 7 bases, the J end by 2 bases, with 14 bases between. Germline assignment: CDR1 SGHAT and CDR2 FQDESV (reference sequence). For the CDR3, the DNA is TGTGCCAGCAACTCCGACGACAGTCAAGAGACCCAGTACTTC. It translates to CASNSDDSQETQYF.

This clonotype was counted a single time. The chain couples TRBV20-1 to TRBJ2-2; possible D gene TRBD1, 6 bases. The germline CDR1 and CDR2 sequences are DFQATT and SNEGSKA (reference sequence). The CDR3 runs to 13 residues. Between the trimmed V and J ends, which lost 6 bases and 6 bases, there was a span of 14 bases. CDR3 sequence reads: CSAITDSAGELFF. CDR3 bases: TGCAGTGCCATCACGGACAGTGCCGGGGAGCTGTTTTTT.

This clonotype was counted many times. The V gene is TRBV4-1, the J gene TRBJ1-6; unclear D gene. Trimming took off 6 bases at V and 5 bases at J, with 14 bases between the two ends. CDR1 and CDR2 (germline): MGHRA, YSYEKL. The CDR3 extends over 15 amino acids. CDR3 DNA: TGCGCCAGCAGGCCTAATACGGCTCATAATTCACCCCTCCACTTT. Its translation: CASRPNTAHNSPLHF.

This chain joins TRBV10-3 and TRBJ2-7; D may correspond to TRBD1 or TRBD2 (5 bases each). CDR3 size: 12 residues. Trimming pared 8 bases from V and 5 bases from J, leaving 13 bases between. From germline, CDR1 is ENHRY and CDR2 SYGVKD. As DNA, the CDR3 is TGTGCCATCTCCGCTCTGGGACACGAGCAGTACTTC. Its translation: CAISALGHEQYF.

This clonotype was detected many times. The V and J genes are TRBV7-9 and TRBJ1-1, with D uncertain. The CDR3 runs to 13 residues. Trimming cost V 3 bases and J 3 bases, with 8 bases left between them. Germline loops: CDR1 SEHNR, CDR2 FQNEAQ (reference sequence). CDR3 DNA sequence: TGTGCCAGCAGCTTGGCTCCCTACACTGAAGCTTTCTTT. It encodes CASSLAPYTEAFF.

This clonotype was counted at least ten times. The chain couples TRBV6-5 to TRBJ1-4, with D hard to call. V dropped 6 bases and J dropped 7 bases, with 15 bases sitting between them. The germline gives CDR1 MNHEY, CDR2 SVGAGI. The CDR3 runs 14 residues. The CDR3 here is CASRPGQSGEKLFF. The DNA for the CDR3 is TGTGCCAGCAGGCCCGGCCAGTCGGGTGAAAAACTGTTTTTT.

On this clonotype: The junction departs from the called germline gene at one end, perhaps through a read error. The rearrangement joins TRBV6-5 to TRBJ1-3; no definite D call. CDR1 MNHEY and CDR2 SVGAGI come from the germline V gene. This CDR3 is 17 amino acids long. The DNA for the CDR3 is TGTGCCCGCAGTTACTCGAGCCCCGCAGACTCTGGAAACACCATATATTTT. It translates to CARSYSSPADSGNTIYF.